One T cell receptor (beta chain) is described in this entry. Antigen: not known. The sample comes from a study of neoadjuvant nivolumab and ipilimumab in lung cancer. Study-level points and caveats: From pretherapy to surgery, tumor richness and clonality rose with dual therapy. A small number of samples were TCR sequenced.

Using immunoSEQ multiplex PCR, the repertoire was profiled, and TCRdb retains in-frame clones only, with some absent. The profile covers 8,500 to 10,000 clones, with roughly 84% appearing a single time and roughly 8% taken by the ten largest. CDR3 length: 12 amino acids. CDR1 KGHSH and CDR2 LQKENI come from the germline V gene. V dropped 2 bases and J dropped 4 bases, with 6 bases sitting between them. The specimen was tumor tissue, collected after neoadjuvant nivolumab, alone or with ipilimumab, at or shortly before surgery. The V and J genes are TRBV18 and TRBJ2-7; D is unclear. The TCR originated in an adult with non-small cell lung cancer. The CDR3 protein is CASSPERYEQYF. DNA of the CDR3: TGTGCCAGCTCACCAGAAAGGTACGAGCAGTACTTC.